This TCR beta chain comes out of a study of blood T cell repertoires in COVID-19. The study drew participants aged roughly 18 to 89 years from some 24 US areas. All recovered Cohort 3 donors got two negative PCRs, got clearance, or saw symptom resolution. With 6 bases clipped from V and 5 bases from J, the junction kept 7 bases outside the gene matches. The CDR3 extends over 14 amino acids. Germline V gene sequence: CDR1 MNHEY, CDR2 SVGEGT. Per the original methods: The assay estimated nucleated cells by amplifying reference gene primers. Measured with immunoSEQ multiplex PCR; TCRdb has only the in-frame clones, and not every one. V, J and clone size derive from that table, while D and trimming were established from the DNA sequence. This table has 150,000 to 200,000 clones, approximately 90% appearing once.

The rearrangement uses TRBV6-2 or TRBV6-3 and TRBJ1-5; 7 bases fit TRBD1. The source material was PBMCs or T cells enriched from blood (not recorded which). The receptor's source is a woman aged 18-29 years who had recovered from COVID-19. The CDR3 loop reads CASSPGTEHQPQHF. The CDR3 DNA follows: TGTGCCAGCAGCCCCGGGACAGAGCATCAGCCCCAGCATTTT.